This TCR beta chain was obtained from a study of blood T cell repertoires in COVID-19 (dated by TCRdb to 2018 to 2020). In terms of the full investigation: The collaborator samples originated in the United States, Italy and Spain and spanned the acute and convalescent phases of COVID-19. The prospective study material was composed of cDNA or gDNA derived from T cells, B-cell-depleted T cells, or PBMCs. The dataset comprised deeply sampled blood TCRbeta repertoires from subjects exposed to, actively infected with, or recovered from COVID-19. The repertoires were made available in a free public database intended to serve as a resource for research on the immune response to SARS-CoV-2. Samples came from the ongoing ImmuneRACE study (first 160 participants) plus 1,254 subjects from 6 global collaborators. The sample metadata nearly always contained a de-identified subject ID, COVID-19 status, age in years and sex. Where HLA class I and class II types were available, the types were taken from metadata supplied by the sample provider, not from assay-based typing.

Overall results and qualifications from the work: The amount of clinical and demographic metadata varied by source and participant and was provided uncurated.

V and J are truncated by 2 bases and 0 bases respectively, leaving an intervening sequence of 7 bases. For CDR1 and CDR2, the germline V gene lists KGHSH and LQKENI. The CDR3 numbers 14 residues from cysteine through phenylalanine. CDR3 DNA only is kept here, 42 bases in frame from base 1. The collaborating institutions used their own protocols to collect whole blood in K2EDTA tubes. Collaborator samples were shipped for TCRbeta analysis as frozen whole blood, isolated PBMCs, or DNA extracted from either sample type. As for this clone: It lacks a known antigen. Per-base qualities were not stored, and no clone one base away is much larger.

The immunoSEQ Assay, a bias-controlled multiplex PCR, was used to amplify TCRbeta CDR3 regions from genomic DNA. Under the source paper's analysis protocol: The number of nucleated cells in each sample was estimated by amplification of reference gene primers within the assay. Sequence reads were collapsed and filtered to measure the absolute abundance of every unique TCRbeta CDR3 rearrangement. For each sample, productive Simpson clonality was calculated by taking the square root of Simpson's diversity index across productive rearrangements. TCRdb limited this immuneACCESS table to in-frame rearrangements with V and J called. A share of clones is missing; checked studies link under half to unresolved V genes, and the rest is unexplained. The DNA was the basis for D and trimming; V, J and clone size are from that table. The sample records more than 95,000 clones, roughly four fifths of which are singletons. The biggest ten clones account for around 4% of the sample.

This receptor was identified in a woman aged 50 to 60 with acute or convalescent COVID-19. The sample was peripheral blood. Recombination linked TRBV18 to TRBJ1-1; the D gene identity is not certain. The nucleotide sequence reads as follows: TGTGCCAGCTCACCAGCGGGGATGAACACTGAAGCTTTCTTT. The encoded protein is CASSPAGMNTEAFF.